This T cell receptor (beta chain) was observed in a study of early T cells in non-severe SARS-CoV-2 infection. The wider study: Sequencing input comprised bulk RNA from unsorted whole blood; chain pairing was not available. Whole-study results and caveats: A preference for anti-spike CD8 responses marked VDJdb matching, which missed private and CD4 specificities.

This clonotype was counted many times. The antigen is unknown. Germline V lookup: CDR1 SEHNR, CDR2 FQNEAQ (reference sequence). The V end lost 5 bases, the J end lost 8 bases, and 13 bases lay between the germline ends. The CDR3 is made up of 12 amino acids. Each single cDNA molecule received a unique molecular identifier. In TCRdb, the 5' RACE reads were re-called with MiXCR into one record per CDR3 protein. The sample lists about 60,000 distinct CDR3 sequences; 13% were seen once. Sequencing used whole blood. The sequence was collected from an adult who was a healthcare worker with PCR-confirmed SARS-CoV-2 infection or an uninfected control (not recorded which). The chain joins TRBV7-9 to TRBJ2-7; possible D gene TRBD2, 6 bases. The CDR3 spells CASSPGEAQQYF. The DNA for the CDR3 is TGTGCCAGCAGCCCCGGGGAGGCCCAGCAGTACTTC.